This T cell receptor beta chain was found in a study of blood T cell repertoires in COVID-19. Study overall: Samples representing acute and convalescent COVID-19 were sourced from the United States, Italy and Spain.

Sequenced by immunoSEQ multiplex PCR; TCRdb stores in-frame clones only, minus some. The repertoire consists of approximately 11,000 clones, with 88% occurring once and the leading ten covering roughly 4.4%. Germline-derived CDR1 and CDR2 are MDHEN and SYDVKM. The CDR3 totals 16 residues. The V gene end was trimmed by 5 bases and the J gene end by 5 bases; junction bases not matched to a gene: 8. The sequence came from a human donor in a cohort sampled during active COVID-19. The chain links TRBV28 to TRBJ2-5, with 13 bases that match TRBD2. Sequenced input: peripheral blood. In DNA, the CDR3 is TGTGCCAGCAGTAAGACTAGCGGGAGGTCCCAGGAGACCCAGTACTTC. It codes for CASSKTSGRSQETQYF.